This T cell receptor beta chain was profiled in a study of graft-versus-host responses after intestinal transplantation. Looked up from germline, CDR1 is SGHAT and CDR2 is FQNNGV. V was cut by 8 bases and J by 4 bases, with 21 bases left in between. The CDR3 contains 15 residues. Whole-study results and caveats: Ileal or blood samples showed some GvH clones first, and such clones were also found in recipient marrow.

As regards this clone: As yet, its antigen is unknown.

Repertoires were generated with immunoSEQ multiplex PCR, while TCRdb's copy carries only in-frame clones and drops some. The data contain 75,000 to 100,000 clones, around nine tenths of them singletons. This chain connects TRBV11-2 to TRBJ2-7; D gene ambiguous. The receptor's source is a human donor who received an intestinal transplant. The sequenced sample was unstimulated CD4+ T cells sorted from spleen or lymph node cells, obtained before intestinal transplant. In DNA, the CDR3 is TGTGCCAGCCAAGGTGTCCGAGGAATCTGGTACGAGCAGTACTTC. The encoded protein is CASQGVRGIWYEQYF.